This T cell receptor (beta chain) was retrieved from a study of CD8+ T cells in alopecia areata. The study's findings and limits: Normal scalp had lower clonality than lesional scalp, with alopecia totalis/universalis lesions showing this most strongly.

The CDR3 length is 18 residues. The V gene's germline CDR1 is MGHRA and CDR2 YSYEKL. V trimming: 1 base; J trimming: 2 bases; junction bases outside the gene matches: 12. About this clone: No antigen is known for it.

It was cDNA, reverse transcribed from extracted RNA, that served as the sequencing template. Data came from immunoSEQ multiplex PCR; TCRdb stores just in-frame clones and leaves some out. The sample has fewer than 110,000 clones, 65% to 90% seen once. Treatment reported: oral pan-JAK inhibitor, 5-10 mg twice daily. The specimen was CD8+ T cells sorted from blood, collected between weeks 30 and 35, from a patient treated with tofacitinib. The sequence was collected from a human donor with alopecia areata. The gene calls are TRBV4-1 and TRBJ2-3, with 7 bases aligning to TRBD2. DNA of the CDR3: TGCGCCAGCAGCCAAGTCTTTAGAGGCGGGAGCGCCACAGATACGCAGTATTTT. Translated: CASSQVFRGGSATDTQYF.